This T cell receptor beta chain was identified in a study of blood T cell repertoires in COVID-19. The wider study: Material from acute and convalescent COVID-19 was sourced from the United States, Italy and Spain. T cells, B-cell-depleted T cells, or PBMCs provided the cDNA or gDNA that served as material.

Source study methods: Reference gene primers were amplified, and this amplification served to estimate nucleated cell counts. Libraries were prepared by immunoSEQ multiplex PCR; TCRdb keeps only in-frame clonotypes and omits some of them. The DNA gave D and trimming, while V, J and clone size come from that table. This table has about 300,000 clones, 70% to 90% appearing once. This clone was seen a few times. Sample: peripheral blood. The TCR sequence derives from a woman aged 25-40 years who had recovered from COVID-19.

CDR3: CASSSDRVGETQYF. CDR3 sequence (DNA): TGTGCCAGCAGTTCCGACAGGGTGGGGGAGACCCAGTACTTC. V gene TRBV28 combines with J gene TRBJ2-5; 7 nucleotides agree with TRBD1. The CDR3 loop spans 14 amino acids. V lost 4 bases to trimming and J lost 5 bases; unmatched junction nucleotides: 7. Germline V lookup: CDR1 MDHEN, CDR2 SYDVKM.